A single sample is the source of the 14 T cell receptor beta chains below, sequenced in a study of regulatory T cells in long-lasting Graves disease. The authors built TCR beta libraries using iRepertoire HTBI primers and Arm-PCR of CDR3 regions. TCRdb recomputed calls from the multiplex PCR reads with MiXCR, one row per CDR3 protein. The sample lists about 660,000 distinct CDR3 sequences, 25% to 35% occurring once. Time point of the sample: persistent/refractory GD, antithyroid drugs over 5 years with positive TRAb. The TCR library was prepared using RNA isolated from PBMCs. The sample consisted of peripheral blood mononuclear cells (PBMCs), taken when the disease was refractory, from a patient treated with antithyroid drugs. These receptor sequences come from a female donor with Graves disease.

In this sample, this clonotype turned up many times. The V gene is TRBV2, the J gene TRBJ1-1; D ambiguous. This CDR3 spans 14 amino acids. Germline V gene data show CDR1 as SNHLY and CDR2 as FYNNEI. V was trimmed by 2 bases and J by 1 base, leaving 8 bases between them. This chain's CDR3 is CASSESSGNTEAFF. CDR3 DNA sequence: TGTGCCAGCAGTGAAAGTTCGGGGAACACTGAAGCTTTCTTT.

The chain combines TRBV6-2 or TRBV6-3 with TRBJ1-5; D is unclear. The CDR3 totals 13 residues. With 5 bases removed from V and 7 bases from J, the gap between germline ends came to 12 bases. CDR1 and CDR2 from the germline V gene are MNHEY and SVGEGT. In DNA form, the CDR3 reads TGTGCCAGCAGTGAAGGGCGGTTGCAGCCCCAGCATTTT. Its protein product is CASSEGRLQPQHF.

V usage is TRBV29-1 and J usage is TRBJ1-2; TRBD1 agrees at 8 bases. CDR3 size: 12 residues. Germline V gene sequence: CDR1 SQVTM, CDR2 ANQGSEA. Trimming cost V 4 bases and J 6 bases; bases outside gene matches: 4. DNA for the CDR3: TGCAGCGTTGGGGGGACAGGAAATGGCTACACCTTC. Residues: CSVGGTGNGYTF. The full variable domain, its missing parts supplied by reference TRBV29-1 and TRBJ1-2, is SAVISQKPSRDICQRGTSLTIQCQVDSQVTMMFWYRQQPGQSLTLIATANQGSEATYESGFVIDKFPISRPNLTFSTLTVSNMSPEDSSIYLCSVGGTGNGYTFGSGTRLTVV.

The DNA of the CDR3 is TGTGCCAGTAGTATTGGATTAGGGAATGGCTACACCTTC. It yields the protein CASSIGLGNGYTF. The J gene is TRBJ1-2, the V gene TRBV19, with D unclear. V was cut by 3 bases and J by 6 bases, with 11 bases left in between. Germline values: CDR1 LNHDA, CDR2 SQIVND (reference sequence). This CDR3 has 13 amino acids. The variable domain in full, completed from reference TRBV19 and TRBJ1-2, reads DGGITQSPKYLFRKEGQNVTLSCEQNLNHDAMYWYRQDPGQGLRLIYYSQIVNDFQKGDIAEGYSVSREKKESFPLTVTSAQKNPTAFYLCASSIGLGNGYTFGSGTRLTVV.

The J gene is TRBJ2-1, the V gene TRBV12-3 or TRBV12-4; 9 nucleotides match TRBD2. V was pared by 3 bases and J by 9 bases, with 9 bases of the junction left unmatched. There are 15 residues in the CDR3. The CDR3 loop is CASSLGTSWSGEQFF. CDR3 nucleotides: TGTGCCAGCAGTTTGGGGACTAGCTGGTCTGGTGAGCAGTTCTTC.

The chain is built from TRBV28 and TRBJ2-2; D is possibly TRBD2 (5 bases). From germline, CDR1 is MDHEN and CDR2 SYDVKM. V was shortened by 1 base and J by 1 base, with 16 bases between the two germline ends. This CDR3 has 18 residues. The CDR3 here is CASSLYSRFRENTGELFF. CDR3 nucleotides: TGTGCCAGCAGTTTATACTCACGGTTCCGGGAGAACACCGGGGAGCTGTTTTTT.

This clonotype was seen more than once but under ten times. V gene TRBV6-5 combines with J gene TRBJ1-2; 8 bases map to TRBD1. The V gene's germline CDR1 is MNHEY and CDR2 SVGAGI. The CDR3 consists of 18 residues. Trimming cost V 4 bases and J 4 bases; bases outside gene matches: 17. The CDR3 region is CASSSGTGGQGVRYGYTF. The CDR3 coding sequence is TGTGCCAGCAGTTCAGGCACGGGCGGACAGGGAGTCCGCTATGGCTACACCTTC.

This clonotype was seen a few times. The chain links TRBV27 to TRBJ2-7; tentative D call: TRBD2 (7 bases). This CDR3 region has 15 residues. V was trimmed by 6 bases and J by 7 bases, leaving 22 bases between them. Germline V lookup: CDR1 MNHEY, CDR2 SMNVEV (reference sequence). The CDR3: CASSGGTPIKGEQYF. The CDR3 DNA reads as TGTGCCAGCAGCGGGGGGACACCCATCAAGGGTGAGCAGTACTTC.

In this sample, this clonotype turned up a few times. This rearrangement joins TRBV30 to TRBJ2-7; tentative D call: TRBD2 (6 bases). The CDR3 totals 13 residues. Trimming took 2 bases from V and 4 from J, leaving 12 bases between them. Germline-derived CDR1 and CDR2 are GTSNPN and SVGIG (reference sequence). The DNA of the CDR3 is TGTGCCTGGAGTCCCGGGGGTGGATACGAGCAGTACTTC. Amino acids: CAWSPGGGYEQYF.

This clonotype appeared many times. The chain recombines TRBV7-2 with TRBJ2-7; 10 bases fit TRBD2. The CDR3 loop spans 16 amino acids. V lost 2 bases to trimming and J lost 2 bases; unmatched junction nucleotides: 6. Per the germline V gene, CDR1 is SGHTA and CDR2 is FQGNSA. In DNA, the CDR3 is TGTGCCAGCAGCTTATTCGGGACTAGCGAAACCTACGAGCAGTACTTC. This codes for CASSLFGTSETYEQYF.

V is TRBV28 and J is TRBJ2-7, with 11 bases lining up with TRBD2. Germline CDR1 reads MDHEN; CDR2 reads SYDVKM. There are 15 residues in the CDR3. V dropped 5 bases and J dropped 6; count of bases not matched to a gene: 9. Written as DNA, the CDR3 is TGTGCCAGCAGTCTGTCACTAGCGGGAGCAGGCGAGCAGTACTTC. It codes for CASSLSLAGAGEQYF.

This clonotype was counted a few times. The CDR3 DNA reads TGTGCCAGTAGTATCGCGGACAGCTACGAGCAGTACTTC. Its translation is CASSIADSYEQYF. The chain employs TRBV19 and TRBJ2-7; tentative D call: TRBD1 (6 bases). The length of the CDR3 is 13 residues. Trimming took 3 bases from V and 3 from J, leaving 9 bases between them. Per germline, CDR1 LNHDA and CDR2 SQIVND (reference sequence).

This clonotype appeared many times. The CDR3 region has the DNA TGTGCCATCAGTGAGTCTCCCGGGACTTCGGCAACTAATGAAAAACTGTTTTTT. Amino acid sequence: CAISESPGTSATNEKLFF. V gene TRBV10-3 combines with J gene TRBJ1-4; possible D gene TRBD1, 5 bases. V was trimmed by 0 bases and J by 0 bases, leaving 14 bases between them. Germline V gene data show CDR1 as ENHRY and CDR2 as SYGVKD. CDR3 size: 18 residues.

This chain joins TRBV7-2 and TRBJ1-2; D perhaps matches TRBD1 (5 bases). CDR3 size: 14 residues. CDR1 and CDR2 (germline): SGHTA, FQGNSA. The V and J ends lost 2 bases and 3 bases respectively, with 10 bases between them. The CDR3 sequence is CASSLRDGYYGYTF. As DNA, the CDR3 is TGTGCCAGCAGCTTACGGGACGGCTACTATGGCTACACCTTC.